This TCR beta chain was captured by sequencing in a study of blood T cells in healthy people across ages. For the second PCR, which ran for about 6 to 11 cycles, a sample-barcoded 5' primer and a J-beta primer mix were used. TCRdb ran MiXCR on the 5' RACE reads and lists one entry per CDR3 protein. The data hold about 780,000 distinct CDR3 sequences, with 35% to 50% observed a single time. Germline loops: CDR1 SGHTA, CDR2 FQGNSA. The trim removed 6 bases at V and 5 bases at J, leaving 9 bases unmatched. This CDR3 contains 15 residues. Material for sequencing was blood. The source is a man older than 75 in good health. The chain joins TRBV7-2 to TRBJ2-1, with 8 bases aligning to TRBD2. In DNA, the CDR3 is TGTGCCAGCAGGATGGCTAGCGGGTACCACAATGAGCAGTTCTTC. Translation gives CASRMASGYHNEQFF.